Listed here are 16 T cell receptor beta chains from one sample, sequenced in a study of cytomegalovirus exposure and HLA in healthy donors. Primers included in the PCR were 60 Vbeta and 13 Jbeta primers. Produced via immunoSEQ multiplex PCR; TCRdb's table is partial and in-frame only. The sample has 100,000 to 150,000 clones; about 85% are singletons. Sequenced sample: PBMCs. The receptor source for this set is a man in his late teens or twenties in good health and CMV-seropositive.

The V and J genes are TRBV2 and TRBJ1-1; D ambiguous. This CDR3 has 13 amino acids. V was pared by 7 bases and J by 0 bases, with 9 bases between. Germline V gene data show CDR1 as SNHLY and CDR2 as FYNNEI. CDR3 sequence (DNA): TGTGCCAGCAAGTGGGCACTGAACACTGAAGCTTTCTTT. Encoded protein: CASKWALNTEAFF.

V usage is TRBV2 and J usage is TRBJ1-3; 7 bases align to TRBD1. The CDR3 contains 15 residues. Germline V gene data show CDR1 as SNHLY and CDR2 as FYNNEI. After removal of 5 bases from V and 2 bases from J, the junction contained 6 bases not matched to a gene. CDR3 sequence reads: CASSLGQVTGNTIYF. The CDR3 nucleotides read TGTGCCAGCAGTTTAGGACAGGTGACTGGAAACACCATATATTTT.

The V call is TRBV6-1, the J call TRBJ2-7; possible D gene TRBD2, 6 bases. The germline gives CDR1 MNHNS, CDR2 SASEGT. V was trimmed by 5 bases and J by 4 bases, leaving 15 bases between them. This CDR3 has 14 residues. CDR3 amino acids: CASSRAGQNYEQYF. The DNA for the CDR3 is TGTGCCAGCAGTCGCGCGGGGCAGAATTACGAGCAGTACTTC.

This rearrangement joins TRBV29-1 to TRBJ2-5, with D tentatively TRBD2 (5 bases). The CDR3 consists of 14 residues. Germline lookup yields CDR1 SQVTM and CDR2 ANQGSEA. V shed 4 bases and J shed 5 bases, with 17 bases lying between them. The CDR3 bases are TGCAGCGTTGTGGACTCCCGGCCACTGGAGACCCAGTACTTC. Its translation is CSVVDSRPLETQYF.

In this sample, this clone turned up once. The V gene is TRBV9, the J gene TRBJ1-2, with 10 positions matching TRBD1. The CDR3 loop spans 14 amino acids. The V segment lost 2 bases and the J segment 5 bases; nucleotides outside the gene matches: 3. The germline V gene encodes CDR1 SGDLS and CDR2 YYNGEE. CDR3: CASSVRDRGYGYTF. The CDR3 nucleotides are TGTGCCAGCAGCGTTCGGGACAGGGGATATGGCTACACCTTC.

This chain joins TRBV30 and TRBJ1-2; no clear D gene. This CDR3 spans 14 amino acids. Trimming removed 4 bases at V and 4 bases at J, with 16 bases between. CDR1 and CDR2 (germline): GTSNPN, SVGIG (reference sequence). As DNA, the CDR3 is TGTGCCTGGACCCGTGGGGAGTGGAGCTATGGCTACACCTTC. It is translated as CAWTRGEWSYGYTF.

This clone was observed a few times. The chain employs TRBV30 and TRBJ2-1, with 10 bases lining up with TRBD2. CDR3 length: 13 residues. Per germline, CDR1 GTSNPN and CDR2 SVGIG (reference sequence). With 7 bases clipped from V and 4 bases from J, the junction kept 4 bases outside the gene matches. For the CDR3, the DNA is TGTGCCTATACGACTAGCGGGTACAATGAGCAGTTCTTC. It specifies CAYTTSGYNEQFF.

The chain has TRBV7-6 and TRBJ2-7; unclear D gene. The germline gives CDR1 SGHVS, CDR2 FNYEAQ. Between the trimmed V and J ends, which lost 1 base and 3 bases, there was a span of 16 bases. The CDR3 runs to 16 residues. CDR3 sequence: CASSLVSSGQLYEQYF. In DNA, the CDR3 is TGTGCCAGCAGCTTAGTATCGTCTGGGCAACTCTACGAGCAGTACTTC. Filled out from reference TRBV7-6 and TRBJ2-7, the complete variable domain reads GAGVSQSPRYKVTKRGQDVALRCDPISGHVSLYWYRQALGQGPEFLTYFNYEAQQDKSGLPNDRFSAERPEGSISTLTIQRTEQRDSAMYRCASSLVSSGQLYEQYFGPGTRLTVT.

The chain links TRBV13 to TRBJ2-1; 7 bases map to TRBD1. The CDR3 runs to 15 residues. Looked up from germline, CDR1 is PRHDT and CDR2 is FYEKMQ (reference sequence). V lost 4 bases, J lost 8 bases, and 11 bases stayed unmatched. CDR3 DNA: TGTGCCAGCAGCTACGCAACGGGGCAGGGGGATGAGCAGTTCTTC. This codes for CASSYATGQGDEQFF.

The rearrangement uses TRBV27 and TRBJ1-4, with a tentative D call TRBD1 (5 bases). Trimming took 6 bases from V and 0 from J, leaving 11 bases between them. Germline CDR1 and CDR2: MNHEY and SMNVEV (reference sequence). The CDR3 covers 15 residues. The CDR3: CASRKQGATNEKLFF. Written as DNA, the CDR3 is TGTGCCAGCAGAAAGCAGGGTGCAACTAATGAAAAACTGTTTTTT.

This chain connects TRBV5-1 to TRBJ2-3; possibly TRBD1 for D (6 bases). Germline-derived CDR1 and CDR2 are SGHRS and YFSETQ. With 3 bases removed from V and 0 bases from J, the gap between germline ends came to 17 bases. There are 17 residues in the CDR3. In DNA form, the CDR3 reads TGCGCCAGCAGCTCCCGTTACAGGGTTACTAGCACAGATACGCAGTATTTT. Translated, it gives CASSSRYRVTSTDTQYF.

The V and J genes are TRBV5-4 and TRBJ1-1, with D unclear. The CDR3 has 12 residues. Germline V gives CDR1 SGHNT, CDR2 YYREEE (reference sequence). V was clipped by 0 bases and J by 4 bases, with 4 bases between them. The chain's CDR3 is CASSLDRTEAFF. In DNA, the CDR3 is TGTGCCAGCAGCTTGGATCGCACTGAAGCTTTCTTT.

V and J are TRBV25-1 and TRBJ2-7, with TRBD1 matching over 7 bases. Germline trimming cut 4 bases from V and 0 bases from J; bases unmatched to any gene: 9. The germline CDR1 and CDR2 sequences are MGHDK and SYGVNS. CDR3 length equals 16 residues. As DNA, the CDR3 is TGTGCCAGCAGTGTATGGGACAGAACAAACTCCTACGAGCAGTACTTC. Amino acids: CASSVWDRTNSYEQYF.

This clone was recorded once. This chain joins TRBV19 and TRBJ1-2, with D perhaps matching TRBD1 (5 bases). This CDR3 contains 14 residues. Germline lookup yields CDR1 LNHDA and CDR2 SQIVND (reference sequence). Between the trimmed V and J ends, which lost 5 bases and 4 bases, there was a span of 14 bases. Here the CDR3 DNA reads TGTGCCAGTAGTCCCGCCAGACAGACCTATGGCTACACCTTC. Amino acid sequence: CASSPARQTYGYTF.

The chain joins TRBV6-1 to TRBJ2-1; D is perhaps TRBD2 (6 bases). CDR3 length: 15 residues. Germline V gene data show CDR1 as MNHNS and CDR2 as SASEGT. Trimming shortened V by 1 base and J by 3 bases, and 10 bases separated the two germline ends. CDR3 loop: CASSEGLEIYNEQFF. The CDR3 bases are TGTGCCAGCAGTGAAGGACTAGAAATCTACAATGAGCAGTTCTTC.

The CDR3 sequence is CASSHRQGPGANVLTF. The DNA for the CDR3 is TGTGCCAGCAGCCATAGACAGGGTCCTGGGGCCAACGTCCTGACTTTC. The chain is built from TRBV14 and TRBJ2-6, with 7 bases aligning to TRBD1. V was pared by 3 bases and J by 2 bases, with 4 bases of the junction left unmatched. CDR1 and CDR2 from the germline V gene are SGHDN and FVKESK. The CDR3 has 16 amino acids. Full variable domain (outside the CDR3, taken from reference TRBV14 and TRBJ2-6): EAGVTQFPSHSVIEKGQTVTLRCDPISGHDNLYWYRRVMGKEIKFLLHFVKESKQDESGMPNNRFLAERTGGTYSTLKVQPAELEDSGVYFCASSHRQGPGANVLTFGAGSRLTVL.